Sequencing of this TCR beta chain was carried out in a study of T cell changes during pregnancy in multiple sclerosis. Germline CDR1 and CDR2: SEHNR and FQNEAQ (reference sequence). The CDR3 is 14 residues long. V lost 2 bases and J 2 bases, leaving 10 bases between the germline ends. This table comes from immunoSEQ multiplex PCR, and its TCRdb copy is limited to in-frame clones, with some not included. The table includes more than 40,000 clones, around 93% detected once. This TCR came from a female donor with multiple sclerosis, enrolled in a pregnancy study. The chain employs TRBV7-9 and TRBJ2-7, with D possibly matching TRBD1 (6 bases). The specimen comprised CD8+ T cells from peripheral blood mononuclear cells, sampled in the first trimester of pregnancy. DNA for the CDR3: TGTGCCAGCAGCTTACAGGGGTTACCCTACGAGCAGTACTTC. This codes for CASSLQGLPYEQYF.